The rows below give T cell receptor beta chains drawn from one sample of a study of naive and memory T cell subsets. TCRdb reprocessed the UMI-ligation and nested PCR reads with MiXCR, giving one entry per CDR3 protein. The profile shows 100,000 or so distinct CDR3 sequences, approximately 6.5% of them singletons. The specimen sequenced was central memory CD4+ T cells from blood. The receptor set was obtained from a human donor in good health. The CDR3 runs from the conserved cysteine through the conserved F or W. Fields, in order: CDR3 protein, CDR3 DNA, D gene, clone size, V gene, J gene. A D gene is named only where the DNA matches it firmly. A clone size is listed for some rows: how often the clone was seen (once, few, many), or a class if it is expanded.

CDR3aa: CASSPSVLRTSYEQYF
CDR3nt: TGTGCCAGCAGCCCTAGCGTTTTGCGGACGTCCTACGAGCAGTACTTC
d_gene: .
abundance: many
v_gene: TRBV7-2
j_gene: TRBJ2-7

CDR3aa: CASSLRGQGYQPQHF
CDR3nt: TGTGCCAGCAGTTTAAGGGGACAGGGATATCAGCCCCAGCATTTT
d_gene: TRBD1
abundance: many
v_gene: TRBV12-3/TRBV12-4
j_gene: TRBJ1-5

CDR3aa: CASSDTIGQGYTF
CDR3nt: TGTGCCAGCTCCGACACCATAGGTCAAGGCTACACCTTC
d_gene: .
abundance: many
v_gene: TRBV18
j_gene: TRBJ1-2

CDR3aa: CASSFYQETQYF
CDR3nt: TGCGCCAGCAGCTTCTACCAAGAGACCCAGTACTTC
d_gene: .
abundance: many
v_gene: TRBV5-1
j_gene: TRBJ2-5

CDR3aa: CSGGGGHEQFF
CDR3nt: TGCAGCGGGGGGGGGGGACATGAGCAGTTCTTC
d_gene: TRBD2
abundance: .
v_gene: TRBV29-1
j_gene: TRBJ2-1

CDR3aa: CASKGGNSGNQPQHF
CDR3nt: TGTGCCAGCAAAGGGGGGAACAGTGGCAATCAGCCCCAGCATTTT
d_gene: .
abundance: many
v_gene: TRBV28
j_gene: TRBJ1-5

CDR3aa: CATSARDTQYF
CDR3nt: TGTGCCACCAGTGCTAGGGATACGCAGTATTTT
d_gene: .
abundance: many
v_gene: TRBV24-1
j_gene: TRBJ2-3

CDR3aa: CASSRGLAGGEQFF
CDR3nt: TGTGCCAGCAGCCGAGGACTAGCGGGAGGTGAGCAGTTCTTC
d_gene: TRBD2
abundance: few
v_gene: TRBV14
j_gene: TRBJ2-1

CDR3aa: CASRRPGLANNEQFF
CDR3nt: TGTGCCAGCAGACGCCCGGGACTAGCCAACAATGAGCAGTTCTTC
d_gene: TRBD2
abundance: many
v_gene: TRBV6-5
j_gene: TRBJ2-1

CDR3aa: CASSRVGGSTNEQYF
CDR3nt: TGTGCCAGCAGCAGGGTGGGCGGGAGTACCAACGAGCAGTACTTC
d_gene: TRBD2
abundance: many
v_gene: TRBV7-8
j_gene: TRBJ2-7

CDR3aa: CASSPTEKSYGYTF
CDR3nt: TGTGCCAGCTCACCGACAGAAAAATCCTATGGCTACACCTTC
d_gene: .
abundance: many
v_gene: TRBV18
j_gene: TRBJ1-2

CDR3aa: CASSFFPDSYEQYF
CDR3nt: TGTGCCAGCAGTTTCTTCCCCGACTCCTACGAGCAGTACTTC
d_gene: .
abundance: few
v_gene: TRBV12-3/TRBV12-4
j_gene: TRBJ2-7

CDR3aa: CSARRERGLSYNEQFF
CDR3nt: TGCAGTGCTAGAAGGGAGCGGGGGCTCTCCTACAATGAGCAGTTCTTC
d_gene: TRBD2
abundance: .
v_gene: TRBV20-1
j_gene: TRBJ2-1

CDR3aa: CASGVQGVYGYTF
CDR3nt: TGTGCCAGCGGAGTCCAGGGGGTTTATGGCTACACCTTC
d_gene: TRBD1
abundance: few
v_gene: TRBV6-1
j_gene: TRBJ1-2

CDR3aa: CASRVDQTNEKLFF
CDR3nt: TGTGCCAGCAGAGTTGACCAGACTAATGAAAAACTGTTTTTT
d_gene: .
abundance: .
v_gene: TRBV12-3/TRBV12-4
j_gene: TRBJ1-4

CDR3aa: CATRTSGSYNEQFF
CDR3nt: TGTGCCACGCGGACTAGCGGGAGTTACAATGAGCAGTTCTTC
d_gene: TRBD2
abundance: many
v_gene: TRBV10-3
j_gene: TRBJ2-1

CDR3aa: CASRATTGTEAFF
CDR3nt: TGTGCCAGCAGAGCCACGACAGGGACTGAAGCTTTCTTT
d_gene: TRBD1
abundance: few
v_gene: TRBV27
j_gene: TRBJ1-1